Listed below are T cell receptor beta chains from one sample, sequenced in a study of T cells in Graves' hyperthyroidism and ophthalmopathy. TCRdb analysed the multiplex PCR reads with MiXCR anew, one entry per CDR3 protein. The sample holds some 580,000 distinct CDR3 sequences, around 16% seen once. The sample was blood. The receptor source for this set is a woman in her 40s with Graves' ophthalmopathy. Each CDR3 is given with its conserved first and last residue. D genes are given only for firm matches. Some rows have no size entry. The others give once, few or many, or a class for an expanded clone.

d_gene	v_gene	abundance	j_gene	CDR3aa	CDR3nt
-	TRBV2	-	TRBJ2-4	CASSESGLAKNIQYF	TGTGCCAGCAGTGAATCGGGGTTAGCCAAAAACATTCAGTACTTC
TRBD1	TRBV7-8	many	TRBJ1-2	CASSTHRDRSYGYTF	TGTGCCAGCAGCACACACCGGGACAGGTCCTATGGCTACACCTTC
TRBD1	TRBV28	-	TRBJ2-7	CASSPRGLQGAGSPYEQYF	TGTGCCAGCAGCCCTCGGGGACTACAGGGGGCAGGGTCTCCATACGAGCAGTACTTC
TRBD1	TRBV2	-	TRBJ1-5	CASSLDRPLYQPQHF	TGTGCCAGCAGTTTGGACAGGCCTCTCTATCAGCCCCAGCATTTT
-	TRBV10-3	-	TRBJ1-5	CAIKDSLNQPQHF	TGTGCCATCAAGGACAGCCTCAATCAGCCCCAGCATTTT
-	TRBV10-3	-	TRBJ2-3	CAISGPTGYDTQYF	TGTGCCATCAGTGGACCGACAGGTTACGATACGCAGTATTTT
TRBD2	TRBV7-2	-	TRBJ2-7	CASSSNRVLAGHEQYF	TGTGCCAGCAGCTCTAACCGAGTCCTAGCGGGTCACGAGCAGTACTTC
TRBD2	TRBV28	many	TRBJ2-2	CASSPTSGNTGELFF	TGTGCCAGCAGCCCGACTAGCGGAAACACCGGGGAGCTGTTTTTT
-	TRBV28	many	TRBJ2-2	CASSPLYTGELFF	TGTGCCAGCAGTCCTCTTTACACCGGGGAGCTGTTTTTT
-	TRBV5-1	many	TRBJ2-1	CASSLALGNNEQFF	TGCGCCAGCAGCTTGGCCCTGGGGAACAATGAGCAGTTCTTC
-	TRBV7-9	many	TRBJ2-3	CASSLLERKISSTDTQYF	TGTGCCAGCAGCTTACTCGAGCGGAAAATCTCTAGCACAGATACGCAGTATTTT
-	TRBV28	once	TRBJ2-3	CASSLADGTDSQYF	TGTGCCAGCAGCCTAGCTGATGGCACAGATTCGCAGTATTTT
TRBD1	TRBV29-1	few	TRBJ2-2	CSATTGFSTGELFF	TGCAGCGCCACGACAGGGTTTAGCACCGGGGAGCTGTTTTTT
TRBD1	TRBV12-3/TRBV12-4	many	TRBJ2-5	CASSLFQGAQETQYF	TGTGCCAGCAGTTTATTTCAGGGGGCTCAAGAGACCCAGTACTTC
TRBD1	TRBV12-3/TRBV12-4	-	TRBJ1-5	CASSFGTGGQPQHF	TGTGCCAGCAGTTTCGGGACAGGGGGTCAGCCCCAGCATTTT
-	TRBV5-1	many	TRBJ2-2	CASSLNTGELFF	TGTGCCAGCAGCCTCAACACCGGGGAGCTGTTTTTT